Below, 17 T cell receptor beta chains from the same sample are listed, as sequenced in a study of T cells in localized non-small cell lung cancer. Sequenced by immunoSEQ multiplex PCR; TCRdb stores in-frame clones only, minus some. Of about 40,000 clones in the sample, about 87% were seen once. The specimen was peripheral blood, collected before any cancer treatment. These TCRs come from a man aged 18 to 55 with stage I lung adenocarcinoma.

The V gene is TRBV6-6, the J gene TRBJ2-1, with 10 bases aligning to TRBD2. J was trimmed by 4 bases and V by 2 bases; bases with no gene match: 5. The CDR3 spans 16 residues. Germline V gene lookup returns CDR1 MNHNY and CDR2 SVGAGI (reference sequence). CDR3 DNA: TGTGCCAGCAGTTACCCAGCGGGGGGGCTATACAATGAGCAGTTCTTC. It yields the protein CASSYPAGGLYNEQFF.

The chain couples TRBV11-3 to TRBJ2-2; 15 bases align to TRBD2. V lost 5 bases, J lost 6 bases, and 7 bases stayed unmatched. In germline, CDR1 is SGHNT, CDR2 YENEEA. The CDR3 extends over 17 amino acids. CDR3 region: CASSPWTSGGAPGELFF. The CDR3 bases are TGTGCCAGCAGCCCATGGACTAGCGGGGGGGCCCCCGGGGAGCTGTTTTTT. The variable domain in full, completed from reference TRBV11-3 and TRBJ2-2, reads EAGVVQSPRYKIIEKKQPVAFWCNPISGHNTLYWYLQNLGQGPELLIRYENEEAVDDSQLPKDRFSAERLKGVDSTLKIQPAELGDSAVYLCASSPWTSGGAPGELFFGEGSRLTVL.

The chain has TRBV5-6 and TRBJ2-3, with TRBD1 matching over 8 bases. The junction had 7 bases not matched to a gene; V was cut back by 1 base and J by 3 bases. The CDR3 consists of 16 residues. CDR1 is SGHDT and CDR2 is YYEEEE in the germline V gene. The DNA of the CDR3 is TGTGCCAGCAGCTTGAGTCACAGGGGGTCAACAGATACGCAGTATTTT. It codes for CASSLSHRGSTDTQYF.

The chain employs TRBV5-6 and TRBJ2-3; 7 nucleotides align to TRBD2. From germline, CDR1 is SGHDT and CDR2 YYEEEE. The CDR3 runs to 17 residues. V lost 2 bases and J lost 0; bases outside the gene matches: 9. In DNA, the CDR3 is TGTGCCAGCAGCTTCGCTCCGGGACTAACGAGCACAGATACGCAGTATTTT. Protein product: CASSFAPGLTSTDTQYF.

The chain combines TRBV2 with TRBJ1-1; no definite D call. The CDR3 has 14 amino acids. Trimming took 5 bases from V and 4 from J, leaving 14 bases between them. Per the germline V gene, CDR1 is SNHLY and CDR2 is FYNNEI. The CDR3 DNA reads TGTGCCAGCAGTCGGGAGGTAGGGCTCACTGAAGCTTTCTTT. Protein product: CASSREVGLTEAFF.

The V and J genes are TRBV5-1 and TRBJ2-2, with D unresolved. There are 14 residues in the CDR3. The ends were cut back, 4 bases at V and 4 bases at J, with 11 bases in the middle. Per the germline V gene, CDR1 is SGHRS and CDR2 is YFSETQ. This CDR3 is CASSPRATTGELFF. The CDR3 coding sequence is TGCGCCAGCAGCCCCCGGGCCACCACCGGGGAGCTGTTTTTT.

This clone was seen just once. The rearrangement links TRBV13 to TRBJ1-6; possible D gene TRBD1, 5 bases. The CDR3 is made up of 15 amino acids. V shed 2 bases and J shed 8 bases, with 13 bases lying between them. Looked up from germline, CDR1 is PRHDT and CDR2 is FYEKMQ (reference sequence). The CDR3 sequence is CASSLFRGIDSPLHF. The CDR3 DNA sequence: TGTGCCAGCAGCTTATTTCGGGGGATTGATTCACCCCTCCACTTT. Full variable domain (rest looked up from reference TRBV13 and TRBJ1-6): AAGVIQSPRHLIKEKRETATLKCYPIPRHDTVYWYQQGPGQDPQFLISFYEKMQSDKGSIPDRFSAQQFSDYHSELNMSSLELGDSALYFCASSLFRGIDSPLHFGNGTRLTVT.

This clone turned up a few times. V gene TRBV7-2 combines with J gene TRBJ2-3, with D perhaps matching TRBD1 or TRBD2 (7 bases each). There are 16 residues in the CDR3. The V and J ends lost 1 base and 7 bases respectively, with 18 bases between them. Per germline, CDR1 SGHTA and CDR2 FQGNSA. Here the CDR3 DNA reads TGTGCCAGCAGCTTAGGGCCAGGGGGGGCCGGTCATACGCAGTATTTT. Translated, it gives CASSLGPGGAGHTQYF.

The chain recombines TRBV5-1 with TRBJ1-1; a possible D gene is TRBD1 (5 bases). This CDR3 is 14 amino acids long. Trimming shortened V by 4 bases and J by 4 bases, and 14 bases separated the two germline ends. The germline V gene has CDR1 SGHRS and CDR2 YFSETQ. Written as DNA, the CDR3 is TGCGCCAGCAGCCCAGTTTCCGGGGGCACTGAAGCTTTCTTT. Its translation is CASSPVSGGTEAFF.

This chain joins TRBV7-3 and TRBJ2-1; D remains ambiguous. Per germline, CDR1 SGHTA and CDR2 FQGTGA. The CDR3 loop spans 15 amino acids. V lost 5 bases to trimming and J lost 0 bases, with 11 bases between them. CDR3 nucleotides: TGTGCCAGCAGCCTCGGACCGAGCTCCTACAATGAGCAGTTCTTC. Translated: CASSLGPSSYNEQFF.

Only one count was recorded for this clone. The V call is TRBV10-3, the J call TRBJ2-2; 12 bases are shared with TRBD1. Germline V lookup: CDR1 ENHRY, CDR2 SYGVKD. The CDR3 extends over 16 amino acids. V lost 4 bases, J lost 3 bases, and 3 bases stayed unmatched. This chain's CDR3 is CAISGGTGGHTGELFF. CDR3 bases: TGTGCCATCAGTGGGGGGACAGGGGGCCACACCGGGGAGCTGTTTTTT.

V is TRBV27 and J is TRBJ1-1; D is perhaps TRBD1 (5 bases). The CDR3 runs 15 residues. V lost 2 bases to trimming and J lost 4 bases, with 14 bases between them. Germline V gene sequence: CDR1 MNHEY, CDR2 SMNVEV (reference sequence). DNA for the CDR3: TGTGCCAGCAGTTTAGGTGTGGGGCTTGGCACTGAAGCTTTCTTT. Encoded protein: CASSLGVGLGTEAFF.

The chain recombines TRBV7-2 with TRBJ1-1; 11 nucleotides match TRBD1. This CDR3 contains 15 residues. V gave up 3 bases and J gave up 4 bases; unmatched junction bases: 4. Germline V gene sequence: CDR1 SGHTA, CDR2 FQGNSA. CDR3 amino acids: CASSFGTGGGTEAFF. The CDR3, as DNA: TGTGCCAGCAGCTTCGGGACAGGGGGGGGCACTGAAGCTTTCTTT.

CDR3 in DNA: TGTGCCAGTAGGCCGAGTTTGGGGTATGGGGAGCAGTACTTC. Encoded protein: CASRPSLGYGEQYF. The rearrangement joins TRBV19 to TRBJ2-7; D is unresolved. Germline CDR1 and CDR2: LNHDA and SQIVND (reference sequence). V was trimmed by 6 bases and J by 7 bases, leaving 19 bases between them. The CDR3 has 14 residues. The full variable domain, completed using reference TRBV19 and TRBJ2-7, is DGGITQSPKYLFRKEGQNVTLSCEQNLNHDAMYWYRQDPGQGLRLIYYSQIVNDFQKGDIAEGYSVSREKKESFPLTVTSAQKNPTAFYLCASRPSLGYGEQYFGPGTRLTVT.

This chain connects TRBV2 to TRBJ2-3; 10 bases match TRBD1. The CDR3 length is 14 residues. CDR1 is SNHLY, CDR2 FYNNEI, per germline. Germline trimming cut 6 bases from V and 3 bases from J; bases unmatched to any gene: 3. The CDR3 coding sequence is TGTGCCAGCAGGCCGGGACAGGGGACAGATACGCAGTATTTT. Its protein product is CASRPGQGTDTQYF.

V and J are TRBV5-5 and TRBJ2-2; TRBD2 might be the D (6 bases). Germline loops: CDR1 SGHKS, CDR2 YYEKEE (reference sequence). Trimming removed 3 bases at V and 1 base at J, with 13 bases between. The CDR3 runs to 16 residues. The CDR3 coding sequence is TGTGCCAGCAGCTCGGAGGGGACTGTGAACACCGGGGAGCTGTTTTTT. It specifies CASSSEGTVNTGELFF. Drawing the rest from reference TRBV5-5 and TRBJ2-2, the complete variable domain is DAGVTQSPTHLIKTRGQQVTLRCSPISGHKSVSWYQQVLGQGPQFIFQYYEKEERGRGNFPDRFSARQFPNYSSELNVNALLLGDSALYLCASSSEGTVNTGELFFGEGSRLTVL.

V usage is TRBV18 and J usage is TRBJ1-1; D is ambiguous. The CDR3 has 13 residues. Germline-derived CDR1 and CDR2 are KGHSH and LQKENI. Trimming removed 4 bases at V and 5 bases at J, with 11 bases between. CDR3 in amino acids: CASSRELGTEAFF. CDR3 bases: TGTGCCAGCTCACGAGAGCTCGGGACTGAAGCTTTCTTT. Full variable domain (remainder filled in from reference TRBV18 and TRBJ1-1): NAGVMQNPRHLVRRRGQEARLRCSPMKGHSHVYWYRQLPEEGLKFMVYLQKENIIDESGMPKERFSAEFPKEGPSILRIQQVVRGDSAAYFCASSRELGTEAFFGQGTRLTVV.